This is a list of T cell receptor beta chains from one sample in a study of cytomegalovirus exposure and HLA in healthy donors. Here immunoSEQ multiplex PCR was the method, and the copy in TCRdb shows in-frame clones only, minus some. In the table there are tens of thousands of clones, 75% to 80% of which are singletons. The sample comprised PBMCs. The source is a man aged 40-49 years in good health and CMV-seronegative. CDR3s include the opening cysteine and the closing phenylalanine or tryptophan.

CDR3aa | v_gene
CASSESGGTEAFF | TRBV9
CASSYMTGTDEQFF | TRBV6-6
CASSGSGGTYNEQFF | TRBV11-3
CASSLRPRGLAGGVSLSPPNEQFF | TRBV27
CASSLSGRAWDTQYF | TRBV7-9
CASSLREGPKQYF | TRBV28
CASSWGKTYEQYF | TRBV7-8
CASRTGPHTQYF | TRBV28
CASRFGGRTDTQYF | TRBV2
CASSRQLAGTYNEQFF | TRBV4-1
CASSLYSGSTYEQYF | TRBV5-6
CSARGKDPGYTF | TRBV29-1
CASSIGTDYEQYF | TRBV5-1
CASSSGTGEETQYF | TRBV5-1
CASSQGGRDYRTDTQYF | TRBV4-3
CASSQEIQASYSGNTIYF | TRBV4-1
CAISDRGGMNTEAFF | TRBV10-3
CASTGGARGYTF | TRBV28
CASSLDVGAPDTQYF | TRBV5-1
CASSEQGAVSYEQYF | TRBV28
CASSFGGLGVEQFF | TRBV5-1
CASSLQVPHYEQYF | TRBV6-5
CASSSEIPGNTIYF | TRBV7-2
CAWSMEGSFYGYTF | TRBV30
CASSLTGTPDGYTF | TRBV5-4
CASLGQGLEKLFF | TRBV28
CATGGSGELFF | TRBV15
CASSIDRTNYGYTF | TRBV19
CASSQDEDWDRVRNQPQHF | TRBV14
CASSSQGYSNQPQHF | TRBV28
CATRTGYSNQPQHF | TRBV6-1
CASSFTGANQPQHF | TRBV28
CASSSRDSPHTQYF | TRBV5-4
CASSQDDERYVRTDTQYF | TRBV4-3
CASISTGGDYEQYF | TRBV28
CASSSLDSNEQFF | TRBV13